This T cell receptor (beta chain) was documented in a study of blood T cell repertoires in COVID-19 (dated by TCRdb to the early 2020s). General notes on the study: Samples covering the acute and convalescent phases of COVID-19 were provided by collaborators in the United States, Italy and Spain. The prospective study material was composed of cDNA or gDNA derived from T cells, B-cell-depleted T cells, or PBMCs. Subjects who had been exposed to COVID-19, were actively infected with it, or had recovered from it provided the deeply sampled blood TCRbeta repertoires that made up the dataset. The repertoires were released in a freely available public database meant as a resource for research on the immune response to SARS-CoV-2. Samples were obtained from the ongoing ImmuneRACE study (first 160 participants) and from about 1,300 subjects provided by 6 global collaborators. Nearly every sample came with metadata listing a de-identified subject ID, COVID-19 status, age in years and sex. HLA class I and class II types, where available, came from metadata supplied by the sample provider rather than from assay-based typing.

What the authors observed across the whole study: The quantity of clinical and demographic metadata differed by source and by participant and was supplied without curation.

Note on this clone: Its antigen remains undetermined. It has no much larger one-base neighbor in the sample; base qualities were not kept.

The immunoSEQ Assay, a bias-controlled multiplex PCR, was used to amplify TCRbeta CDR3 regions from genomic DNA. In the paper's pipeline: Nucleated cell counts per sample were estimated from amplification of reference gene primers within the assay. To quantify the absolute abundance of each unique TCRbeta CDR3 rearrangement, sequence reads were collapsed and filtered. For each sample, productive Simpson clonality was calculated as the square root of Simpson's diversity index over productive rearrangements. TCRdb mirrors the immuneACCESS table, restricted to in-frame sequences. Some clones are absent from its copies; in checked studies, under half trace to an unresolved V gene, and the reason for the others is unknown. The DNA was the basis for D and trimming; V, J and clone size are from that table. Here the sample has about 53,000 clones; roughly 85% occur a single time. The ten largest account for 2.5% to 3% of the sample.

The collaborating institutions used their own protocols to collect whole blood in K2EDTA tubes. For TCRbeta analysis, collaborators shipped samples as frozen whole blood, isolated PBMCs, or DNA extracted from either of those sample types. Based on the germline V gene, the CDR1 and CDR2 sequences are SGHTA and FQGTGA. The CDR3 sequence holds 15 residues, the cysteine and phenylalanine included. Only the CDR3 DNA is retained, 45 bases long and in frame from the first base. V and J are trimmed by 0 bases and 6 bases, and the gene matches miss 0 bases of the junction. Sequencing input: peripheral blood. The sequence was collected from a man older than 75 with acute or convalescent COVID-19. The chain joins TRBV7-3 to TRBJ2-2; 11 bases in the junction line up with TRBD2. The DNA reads TGTGCCAGCAGCTTAACACTAGCGGGGGCCGGGGAGCTGTTTTTT. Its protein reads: CASSLTLAGAGELFF.